This T cell receptor beta chain originates from a study of cytomegalovirus exposure and HLA in healthy donors. The PCR employed 60 Vbeta primers together with 13 Jbeta primers. Some clones are missing from TCRdb's copy, which holds only in-frame ones; the method was immunoSEQ multiplex PCR. Of some 65,000 clones listed, 75% were seen once; the top ten hold under 25%. This clone was picked up a small number of times. Antigen specificity is unknown. Study-wide results and caveats: It was reported in a later analysis that an Asian-associated ancestry cluster showed fewer N-insertions than the roughly 670-donor mean. A later analysis linked 15,000 to 20,000 TCR beta sequences to HLA alleles at 0.05 false discovery rate. For TCR beta chains, V- and J-gene trimming was later linked to a missense DCLRE1C variant.

Germline loops: CDR1 MNHEY, CDR2 SMNVEV (reference sequence). With 4 bases clipped from V and 8 bases from J, the junction kept 9 bases outside the gene matches. CDR3 length: 14 amino acids. What was sequenced was PBMCs. This chain joins TRBV27 and TRBJ1-2, with 8 nucleotides matching TRBD1. The clonotype originates from a woman aged 35 to 49 in good health and CMV-seropositive. CDR3 sequence reads: CASSSDRARGGYTF. CDR3 nucleotide sequence: TGTGCCAGCAGTTCGGACAGGGCGCGGGGAGGCTACACCTTC.